Shown below are 25 T cell receptor beta chains from a single sample sequenced in a study of T cells after yellow fever vaccination. A single record per CDR3 protein comes from TCRdb applying MiXCR to the 5' RACE reads. The sample shows approximately 70,000 distinct CDR3 sequences, approximately 6.1% of them seen only once. Specimen: CD8+ T cells sorted from PBMCs, collected around 45 days after the first yellow fever vaccination. The receptors stem from a man between 18 and 35 years old who received the YFV17D yellow fever vaccine.

In its sample, this clonotype was seen many times. This chain connects TRBV6-5 to TRBJ1-1; D uncertain. CDR1 is MNHEY and CDR2 is SVGAGI in the germline V gene. The CDR3 contains 15 residues. The V gene lost 0 bases and the J gene lost 1 base, with 9 bases spanning the gap. The CDR3 DNA follows: TGTGCCAGCAGTTACTCGATGGCAGGGAACACTGAAGCTTTCTTT. Its translation: CASSYSMAGNTEAFF.

This clonotype was found many times. The chain is built from TRBV7-9 and TRBJ1-2; 7 bases align to TRBD1. V shed 5 bases and J 0 bases; nucleotides not matched to a gene: 9. The CDR3 runs to 16 residues. Per germline, CDR1 SEHNR and CDR2 FQNEAQ (reference sequence). The CDR3 nucleotides read TGTGCCAGCAGCCCTATCGACAGGGTAACTAACTATGGCTACACCTTC. Its protein product is CASSPIDRVTNYGYTF.

In this sample, this clonotype turned up many times. The V call is TRBV29-1, the J call TRBJ2-5, with D possibly being TRBD2 (6 bases). CDR1 is SQVTM, CDR2 ANQGSEA, per germline. This CDR3 region has 14 residues. V lost 2 bases, J lost 4 bases, and 14 bases lay in between. As DNA, the CDR3 is TGCAGCGTTGAATATAGCGGACGAGGAGAGACCCAGTACTTC. Translating it yields CSVEYSGRGETQYF.

The V call is TRBV6-2 or TRBV6-3, the J call TRBJ2-7; a weak D match, TRBD1 (5 bases). Germline V gene data show CDR1 as MNHEY and CDR2 as SVGEGT. Trimming removed 6 bases from V and 1 base from J, with 16 bases in between. CDR3 size: 15 residues. This CDR3 is CASRKETEWSYEQYV. CDR3 nucleotide sequence: TGTGCCAGCAGAAAAGAGACAGAGTGGTCCTACGAGCAGTACGTC.

This clonotype has ten or more counts. The chain uses TRBV12-3 or TRBV12-4 and TRBJ1-1, with D possibly TRBD1 on 5 matching bases. The V end lost 6 bases, the J end lost 1 base, and 15 bases lay between the germline ends. This CDR3 has 15 residues. The chain's CDR3 is CASRAHEGPNTEAFF. DNA for the CDR3: TGTGCCAGCAGAGCCCATGAGGGACCGAACACTGAAGCTTTCTTT.

A note on this clonotype: A much larger clone sits a single nucleotide away, making a read error possible. Without the conserved terminal phenylalanine or tryptophan, this CDR3 likely stems from a read error. This chain's CDR3 is CASSSGPYNEQFL. CDR3 coding DNA: TGTGCCAGCAGTTCCGGACCCTACAATGAGCAGTTCTTA. J is TRBJ2-1 and V is TRBV6-5; no clear D. CDR1 and CDR2 (germline): MNHEY, SVGAGI. The CDR3 contains 13 residues. The V gene lost 4 bases and the J gene lost 2 bases, with 6 bases spanning the gap.

This clonotype was observed many times. The chain employs TRBV7-9 and TRBJ2-7; D call uncertain. This CDR3 has 13 amino acids. Germline V lookup: CDR1 SEHNR, CDR2 FQNEAQ (reference sequence). V was pared by 8 bases and J by 4 bases, with 15 bases between. The CDR3 DNA follows: TGTGCCAGCGGCGACCCTCTAGGATACGAGCAGTACTTC. Protein sequence: CASGDPLGYEQYF.

The sample holds many counts of this clonotype. The rearrangement joins TRBV6-1 to TRBJ2-5; 9 bases match TRBD1. The CDR3 is 16 residues long. V was pared by 4 bases and J by 3 bases, with 9 bases of the junction left unmatched. Germline V CDR1 and CDR2: MNHNS, SASEGT. CDR3 DNA sequence: TGTGCCAGCAGTGTTTGGCGACAGGGGGGAAAAGAGACCCAGTACTTC. Its translation is CASSVWRQGGKETQYF.

The sample holds many counts of this clonotype. J is TRBJ2-1 and V is TRBV11-2, with D tentatively TRBD2 (6 bases). Germline-derived CDR1 and CDR2 are SGHAT and FQNNGV. This CDR3 comprises 14 residues. V gave up 2 bases and J gave up 4 bases, with 9 bases separating them. The CDR3 DNA follows: TGTGCCAGCAGCTTAAGACTAGATTACAATGAGCAGTTCTTC. Residues: CASSLRLDYNEQFF. Supplemented by reference TRBV11-2 and TRBJ2-1, the full variable domain reads EAGVAQSPRYKIIEKRQSVAFWCNPISGHATLYWYQQILGQGPKLLIQFQNNGVVDDSQLPKDRFSAERLKGVDSTLKIQPAKLEDSAVYLCASSLRLDYNEQFFGPGTRLTVL.

Turning to this clonotype: A read error is possible here, since a much larger clone lies one base away. The chain carries TRBV27 and TRBJ2-2; D gene ambiguous. The V gene's germline CDR1 is MNHEY and CDR2 SMNVEV (reference sequence). Trimming cost V 2 bases and J 3 bases, with 7 bases left between them. This CDR3 contains 14 residues. CDR3 sequence reads: CASSLGAYTGELFF. The CDR3 nucleotides read TGTGCCAGCAGTTTAGGCGCGTACACCGGGGAGCTGTTTTTT.

This clonotype was detected many times. The chain links TRBV5-5 to TRBJ2-3; D remains ambiguous. Trimming stripped 2 bases from V and 1 base from J, with 11 bases between. The CDR3 is 15 amino acids. CDR1 is SGHKS, CDR2 YYEKEE, per germline (reference sequence). This CDR3 reads CASSLIVPGTDTQYF. The CDR3 nucleotides read TGTGCCAGCAGCTTAATTGTCCCAGGCACAGATACGCAGTATTTT.

This clonotype has ten or more counts. The genes are TRBV18 and TRBJ1-1, with D perhaps TRBD1 (6 bases). This CDR3 has 19 amino acids. The V gene lost 3 bases and the J gene lost 0 bases, with 23 bases spanning the gap. Germline V lookup: CDR1 KGHSH, CDR2 LQKENI. CDR3 DNA sequence: TGTGCCAGCTCACCGATTCCGCAGGGGATCGCAGGCATGAACACTGAAGCTTTCTTT. Its translation: CASSPIPQGIAGMNTEAFF.

In its sample, this clonotype was seen many times. CDR3 residues: CASSPTAQETQYF. The CDR3 nucleotides are TGTGCCAGCAGCCCGACAGCACAAGAGACCCAGTACTTC. The chain combines TRBV7-7 with TRBJ2-5; possible D gene TRBD1, 5 bases. Trimming removed 5 bases from V and 2 bases from J, with 9 bases in between. This CDR3 is 13 amino acids long. The germline gives CDR1 SSHAT, CDR2 FNYEAQ (reference sequence).

This clonotype was counted ten times or more. J is TRBJ2-7 and V is TRBV29-1, with TRBD1 matching 8 bases. CDR3 size: 14 residues. V lost 0 bases to trimming and J lost 3 bases; unmatched junction nucleotides: 4. CDR1 SQVTM and CDR2 ANQGSEA come from the germline V gene. CDR3: CSVEDLGTGYEQYV. CDR3 bases: TGCAGCGTTGAAGATCTGGGGACAGGCTACGAGCAGTACGTC.

The chain combines TRBV5-5 with TRBJ1-1; no clear D gene. The germline V gene encodes CDR1 SGHKS and CDR2 YYEKEE (reference sequence). The V and J ends lost 4 bases and 10 bases respectively, with 11 bases between them. This CDR3 spans 11 amino acids. CDR3 DNA: TGTGCCAGCAGCCCCTCCACCGTAGCTTTCTTT. This translates into CASSPSTVAFF.

This clonotype turned up a few times. The V and J genes are TRBV4-1 and TRBJ2-5, with 8 nucleotides matching TRBD2. Germline V gives CDR1 MGHRA, CDR2 YSYEKL. The J segment lost 2 bases and the V segment lost 2 bases, leaving 4 bases of the junction unmatched. The CDR3 spans 15 residues. The CDR3 is CASSQQRGGQETQYF. CDR3 DNA sequence: TGCGCCAGCAGCCAACAACGGGGGGGGCAAGAGACCCAGTACTTC.

Note on this clonotype: A much larger clone is a single base away; this may be a read error. V is TRBV5-1 and J is TRBJ2-3; D unresolved. Germline loops: CDR1 SGHRS, CDR2 YFSETQ. CDR3 length: 13 residues. The CDR3 DNA reads as TGCGCCAGCAGCGATCCAGTCCCAGAAACGCAGTATTTT. Its protein product is CASSDPVPETQYF.

The sample holds a few counts of this clonotype. The V call is TRBV7-9, the J call TRBJ1-1, with D unclear. V was clipped by 5 bases and J by 7 bases, with 20 bases between them. Germline CDR1 reads SEHNR; CDR2 reads FQNEAQ (reference sequence). The CDR3 consists of 15 residues. The CDR3 reads CASSLSPPALREAFF. In DNA form, the CDR3 reads TGTGCCAGCAGCCTGTCCCCGCCTGCCTTGCGTGAAGCTTTCTTT. Combining the CDR3 with reference TRBV7-9 and TRBJ1-1 gives the whole variable domain DTGVSQNPRHKITKRGQNVTFRCDPISEHNRLYWYRQTLGQGPEFLTYFQNEAQLEKSRLLSDRFSAERPKGSFSTLEIQRTEQGDSAMYLCASSLSPPALREAFFGQGTRLTVV.

In its sample, this clonotype was seen many times. The chain combines TRBV4-1 with TRBJ1-1, with D perhaps TRBD1 (5 bases). Trimming took off 4 bases at V and 3 bases at J, with 12 bases between the two ends. CDR1 and CDR2 from the germline V gene are MGHRA and YSYEKL. CDR3 length: 14 amino acids. CDR3 amino acids: CASSLYAGDTEAFF. DNA of the CDR3: TGCGCCAGCAGCCTCTATGCGGGGGACACTGAAGCTTTCTTT.

This clonotype was seen ten or more times. V gene TRBV6-5 combines with J gene TRBJ2-1; no definite D call. The germline CDR1 and CDR2 sequences are MNHEY and SVGAGI. The V end was cut by 0 bases, the J end by 0 bases, with 9 bases between. The CDR3 is 16 residues long. The CDR3 coding sequence is TGTGCCAGCAGTTACTCGGTAAAGAGCTCCTACAATGAGCAGTTCTTC. Translation: CASSYSVKSSYNEQFF.

In its sample, this clonotype was seen a few times. The J gene is TRBJ2-1, the V gene TRBV19; possibly TRBD1 or TRBD2 for D (6 bases each). Germline CDR1 LNHDA, CDR2 SQIVND (reference sequence). This CDR3 region has 17 residues. V lost 6 bases, J lost 1 base, and 19 bases lay in between. The CDR3 DNA is TGTGCCAGTAGGGGCGGGAACAGGGAAGTATCCTACAATGAGCAGTTCTTC. It yields the protein CASRGGNREVSYNEQFF.

The sample holds many counts of this clonotype. CDR3 nucleotide sequence: TGTGCCAGCATCCCTGAGGGGGCTGGGTACAATGAGCAGTTCTTC. Amino acid sequence: CASIPEGAGYNEQFF. The chain is built from TRBV12-3 or TRBV12-4 and TRBJ2-1, with 7 bases matching TRBD1. The CDR3 is made up of 15 amino acids. The ends lost 7 bases at V and 4 bases at J; junction bases unmatched: 10.

The sample holds many counts of this clonotype. This chain links TRBV20-1 with TRBJ2-1; D possibly corresponds to TRBD1 (5 bases). CDR1 and CDR2 from the germline V gene are DFQATT and SNEGSKA (reference sequence). Trimming removed 3 bases at V and 1 base at J, with 7 bases between. This CDR3 has 13 amino acids. The CDR3 region is CSARQGSYNEQFF. In nucleotides, the CDR3 is TGCAGTGCTAGGCAGGGATCCTACAATGAGCAGTTCTTC.

This clonotype has a count of ten or more. V usage is TRBV6-2 or TRBV6-3 and J usage is TRBJ2-7; 8 nucleotides line up with TRBD1. This CDR3 contains 14 residues. Germline trimming cut 5 bases from V and 2 bases from J; bases unmatched to any gene: 5. Germline CDR1 reads MNHEY; CDR2 reads SVGEGT. The CDR3: CASSTRGLAYEQYV. The CDR3 DNA follows: TGTGCCAGCAGTACCAGGGGGCTTGCCTACGAGCAGTACGTC.

The V and J genes are TRBV7-2 and TRBJ1-1; D remains unclear. The CDR3 has 11 amino acids. CDR1 and CDR2 (germline): SGHTA, FQGNSA. V lost 8 bases and J 1 base, leaving 5 bases between the germline ends. CDR3 in DNA: TGTGCCAGCGACAAGAACACTGAAGCTTTCTTT. Protein product: CASDKNTEAFF.